These 22 T cell receptor beta chains share one sample of origin, sequenced in a study of Ad26.COV2.S vaccination and SARS-CoV-2 variants. This sample's treatment: around 19 received Ad26.COV2.S at low or high dose, single or two shots; 5 received placebo; per-sample allocation not given. At day 63 after the first vaccine or placebo injection, samples were drawn. This table comes from immunoSEQ multiplex PCR, and its TCRdb copy is limited to in-frame clones, with some not included. The repertoire includes over 400,000 clones, 92% of them detected once, and about 1.7% sits in the top ten. This specimen consisted of peripheral blood, obtained in a trial of Ad26.COV2.S vaccine versus placebo. All receptors come from a person aged 18-65 years who received the Ad26.COV2.S COVID-19 vaccine or a placebo.

The chain couples TRBV7-9 to TRBJ1-4, with a possible D match to TRBD1 (5 bases). CDR1 is SEHNR, CDR2 FQNEAQ, per germline (reference sequence). The CDR3 length is 15 residues. V lost 4 bases and J 2 bases, leaving 11 bases between the germline ends. The CDR3 reads CASSYRTPTNEKLFF. The DNA of the CDR3 is TGTGCCAGCAGCTATCGGACACCTACTAATGAAAAACTGTTTTTT.

The genes are TRBV6-6 and TRBJ2-3; D may match TRBD1 or TRBD2 (6 bases each). The germline CDR1 and CDR2 sequences are MNHNY and SVGAGI (reference sequence). The CDR3 spans 16 residues. V lost 7 bases and J lost 1, with 18 bases in between. CDR3 nucleotide sequence: TGTGCCAGCATTTGGGGCGGGACACCCGGCACAGATACGCAGTATTTT. This translates into CASIWGGTPGTDTQYF.

This sequence joins TRBV28 and TRBJ1-2; 9 positions agree with TRBD1. V dropped 5 bases and J dropped 8; count of bases not matched to a gene: 12. This CDR3 spans 15 amino acids. Germline V gene sequence: CDR1 MDHEN, CDR2 SYDVKM. The CDR3: CASSPKDRGNLGYTF. CDR3 in DNA: TGTGCCAGCAGTCCTAAAGACAGGGGGAATCTAGGCTACACCTTC.

The V gene is TRBV7-2, the J gene TRBJ2-3; the match to TRBD2 covers 8 bases. Germline V CDR1 and CDR2: SGHTA, FQGNSA. The CDR3 length is 13 residues. V lost 5 bases, J lost 4 bases, and 2 bases stayed unmatched. Written as DNA, the CDR3 is TGTGCCAGCAGCGGGACTAGAGCAGATACGCAGTATTTT. Amino acids: CASSGTRADTQYF.

J is TRBJ1-4 and V is TRBV18; D call uncertain. This CDR3 is 14 amino acids long. Germline CDR1 is KGHSH and CDR2 is LQKENI. V lost 2 bases, J lost 8 bases, and 12 bases lay in between. The CDR3 protein is CASSPFSRAEKLFF. The CDR3 nucleotides read TGTGCCAGCTCACCATTTTCCCGAGCGGAAAAACTGTTTTTT.

This rearrangement joins TRBV7-9 to TRBJ1-4; no clear D gene. Germline V gives CDR1 SEHNR, CDR2 FQNEAQ (reference sequence). V lost 5 bases to trimming and J lost 4 bases, with 8 bases between them. The CDR3 consists of 13 residues. CDR3 sequence: CASSRDRNEKLFF. The DNA for the CDR3 is TGTGCCAGCAGCCGAGACCGTAATGAAAAACTGTTTTTT.

This chain's CDR3 is CAWKPGGDYNEQFF. CDR3 nucleotide sequence: TGTGCCTGGAAACCGGGGGGGGACTACAATGAGCAGTTCTTC. The genes are TRBV30 and TRBJ2-1; 8 positions match TRBD2. This CDR3 region has 14 residues. Germline V gene sequence: CDR1 GTSNPN, CDR2 SVGIG (reference sequence). Losses at the gene ends were 4 bases for V and 3 bases for J; bases not matched to a gene: 5.

This clone appeared once. This chain uses TRBV29-1 with TRBJ2-3; TRBD1 aligns across 7 bases. With V trimmed by 5 bases and J by 0 bases, 5 bases remained unmatched. The length of the CDR3 is 14 residues. The germline V gene encodes CDR1 SQVTM and CDR2 ANQGSEA. The chain's CDR3 is CSVPDRASTDTQYF. In DNA form, the CDR3 reads TGCAGCGTTCCCGACAGGGCTAGCACAGATACGCAGTATTTT.

In its sample, this clone was seen once. CDR3 in DNA: TGCGCCAGCAGCTTGGGGGACAGACTCAATCAGCCCCAGCATTTT. Amino acid sequence: CASSLGDRLNQPQHF. V gene TRBV5-1 combines with J gene TRBJ1-5; TRBD1 matches at 7 bases. This CDR3 region has 15 residues. Trimming removed 0 bases from V and 3 bases from J; junction bases left unmatched: 3. Germline V lookup: CDR1 SGHRS, CDR2 YFSETQ.

The CDR3 nucleotides read TGTGCCAGTACCCCCGGGGGCACCAATGAAAAACTGTTTTTT. It specifies CASTPGGTNEKLFF. V gene TRBV19 combines with J gene TRBJ1-4, with D maybe TRBD1 (6 bases). CDR3 length: 14 residues. The ends were cut back, 7 bases at V and 5 bases at J, with 14 bases in the middle. In germline, CDR1 is LNHDA, CDR2 SQIVND (reference sequence).

This clone appeared a single time. The chain has TRBV5-4 and TRBJ1-4, with 11 bases that match TRBD1. The CDR3 runs 14 residues. Germline lookup yields CDR1 SGHNT and CDR2 YYREEE (reference sequence). The ends lost 4 bases at V and 11 bases at J; junction bases unmatched: 7. The CDR3 protein is CASSQGQGEGKLFF. CDR3 sequence (DNA): TGTGCCAGCAGCCAGGGACAGGGGGAAGGGAAACTGTTTTTT.

V and J are TRBV6-5 and TRBJ1-2, with 9 bases lining up with TRBD1. The CDR3 contains 16 residues. Per the germline V gene, CDR1 is MNHEY and CDR2 is SVGAGI. J was trimmed by 8 bases and V by 0 bases; bases with no gene match: 10. The CDR3 spells CASSYSGTGKIGGYTF. CDR3 nucleotides: TGTGCCAGCAGTTACTCAGGGACAGGGAAGATTGGAGGCTACACCTTC.

The chain uses TRBV18 and TRBJ2-4; D remains ambiguous. Germline V gene data show CDR1 as KGHSH and CDR2 as LQKENI. Trimming shortened V by 4 bases and J by 1 base, and 20 bases separated the two germline ends. The length of the CDR3 is 18 residues. CDR3 residues: CASSLGSIPYNAKNIQYF. CDR3 DNA: TGTGCCAGCTCACTCGGGTCTATTCCGTATAATGCCAAAAACATTCAGTACTTC.

The chain is built from TRBV29-1 and TRBJ1-4; D is undetermined. This CDR3 is 13 amino acids long. Germline V gives CDR1 SQVTM, CDR2 ANQGSEA. The V and J ends lost 1 base and 4 bases respectively, with 7 bases between them. The CDR3 DNA reads as TGCAGCGTTGAAGTCAGGATTAATGAAAAACTGTTTTTT. It yields the protein CSVEVRINEKLFF. Filled out from reference TRBV29-1 and TRBJ1-4, the complete variable domain reads SAVISQKPSRDICQRGTSLTIQCQVDSQVTMMFWYRQQPGQSLTLIATANQGSEATYESGFVIDKFPISRPNLTFSTLTVSNMSPEDSSIYLCSVEVRINEKLFFGSGTQLSVL.

The rearrangement links TRBV4-3 to TRBJ2-2; D is ambiguous. The CDR3 is 14 residues long. Germline-derived CDR1 and CDR2 are LGHNA and YSLEER. Between the trimmed V and J ends, which lost 3 bases and 3 bases, there was a span of 8 bases. CDR3 DNA: TGCGCCAGCAGCCATCGGCGGCACACCGGGGAGCTGTTTTTT. Protein sequence: CASSHRRHTGELFF.

This sequence joins TRBV10-2 and TRBJ2-3; D remains ambiguous. This CDR3 region has 12 residues. The germline CDR1 and CDR2 sequences are WSHSY and SAAADI. V lost 6 bases, J lost 6 bases, and 10 bases lay in between. This CDR3 is CASRSPADTQYF. The CDR3 DNA reads as TGCGCCAGCAGAAGTCCCGCGGATACGCAGTATTTT.

The V gene is TRBV19, the J gene TRBJ2-1; D not resolved. The CDR3 is 12 residues long. Trimming took off 3 bases at V and 5 bases at J, with 5 bases between the two ends. Germline V lookup: CDR1 LNHDA, CDR2 SQIVND (reference sequence). Here the CDR3 DNA reads TGTGCCAGTAGTATTTTGGACAATGAGCAGTTCTTC. Translating gives CASSILDNEQFF.

The gene calls are TRBV11-2 and TRBJ1-6; maybe TRBD1 (6 bases). CDR1 is SGHAT, CDR2 FQNNGV, per germline. The CDR3 consists of 13 residues. V lost 2 bases and J 16 bases, leaving 15 bases between the germline ends. In DNA form, the CDR3 reads TGTGCCAGCAGCTTATATATGGGACAAGAACTCCACTTT. It yields the protein CASSLYMGQELHF.

Here the CDR3 reads CASSRRGNEKLFF. CDR3 nucleotide sequence: TGTGCCAGCAGCCGACGGGGAAATGAAAAACTGTTTTTT. The chain is built from TRBV7-8 and TRBJ1-4; D not resolved. The germline CDR1 and CDR2 sequences are SGHVS and FQNEAQ. The CDR3 is 13 amino acids. Trimming stripped 5 bases from V and 5 bases from J, with 9 bases between.

V is TRBV6-5 and J is TRBJ2-3, with TRBD2 identical over 13 bases. CDR1 and CDR2 from the germline V gene are MNHEY and SVGAGI. The CDR3 is made up of 16 amino acids. Losses at the gene ends were 2 bases for V and 5 bases for J; bases not matched to a gene: 4. The DNA for the CDR3 is TGTGCCAGCAGTTACACAGGACTAGCGGGGGAAGATACGCAGTATTTT. Protein sequence: CASSYTGLAGEDTQYF.

The CDR3 DNA follows: TGTGCCAGCAGCACAGAGGGGTATAGGTACGAGCAGTACTTC. Translated, it gives CASSTEGYRYEQYF. The chain recombines TRBV7-8 with TRBJ2-7; D assignment may be TRBD1 or TRBD2 (5 bases each). This CDR3 has 14 residues. V was pared by 5 bases and J by 4 bases, with 15 bases between. CDR1 is SGHVS, CDR2 FQNEAQ, per germline.

The chain combines TRBV6-2 or TRBV6-3 with TRBJ2-3; the D gene is possibly TRBD1 (6 bases). V was trimmed by 1 base and J by 5 bases, leaving 19 bases between them. This CDR3 has 17 amino acids. CDR1 MNHEY and CDR2 SVGEGT come from the germline V gene. The CDR3 reads CASSYLRPVVRGDTQYF. The CDR3 DNA follows: TGTGCCAGCAGTTACTTACGACCAGTGGTCAGGGGAGATACGCAGTATTTT.